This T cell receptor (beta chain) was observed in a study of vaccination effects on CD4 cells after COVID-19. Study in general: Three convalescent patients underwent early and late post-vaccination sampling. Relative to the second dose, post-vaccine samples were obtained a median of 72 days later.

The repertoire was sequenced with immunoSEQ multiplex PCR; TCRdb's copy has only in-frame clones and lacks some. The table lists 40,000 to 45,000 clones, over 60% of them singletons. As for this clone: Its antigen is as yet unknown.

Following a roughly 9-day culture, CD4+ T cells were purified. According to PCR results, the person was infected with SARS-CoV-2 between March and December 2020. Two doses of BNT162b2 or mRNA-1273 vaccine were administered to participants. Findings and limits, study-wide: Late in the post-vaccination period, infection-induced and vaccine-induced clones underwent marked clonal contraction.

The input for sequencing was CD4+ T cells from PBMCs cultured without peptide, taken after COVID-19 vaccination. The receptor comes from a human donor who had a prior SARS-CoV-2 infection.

The CDR3 DNA sequence: TGTGCCATCAGTGCCAGGGGGCGGGAGAATAGGGGCTACGAGCAGTACTTC. This gives the protein CAISARGRENRGYEQYF. This chain uses TRBV10-3 with TRBJ2-7, with D maybe TRBD1 (8 bases). V dropped 4 bases and J dropped 3 bases, with 22 bases sitting between them. Germline CDR1 ENHRY, CDR2 SYGVKD. The CDR3 contains 17 residues.